The source of this TCR beta chain is a study of breast tumors, draining lymph nodes, adjacent tissues. This clonotype was seen ten or more times. In TCRdb, the multiplex PCR reads were re-called with MiXCR into one record per CDR3 protein. Among 20,000 to 25,000 distinct CDR3 sequences listed, approximately 49% were seen once. The germline V gene has CDR1 MDHEN and CDR2 SYDVKM. CDR3 length: 14 amino acids. Trimming removed 5 bases from V and 6 bases from J; junction bases left unmatched: 6. V gene TRBV28 combines with J gene TRBJ2-2; TRBD2 matches at 7 bases. The clonotype originates from a female donor with breast cancer. Some clones in this sample may be carry-over from other donors' samples. The specimen was breast tumor tissue. This CDR3 reads CASSHRRGSGELFF. CDR3 nucleotides: TGTGCCAGCAGTCACAGGCGGGGGTCCGGGGAGCTGTTTTTT.